This entry features one T cell receptor (beta chain) sequence. Its cognate antigen has yet to be identified. No much larger clone exists at a distance of one base, and base qualities are not known. This record comes from a study of control samples from healthy donors and cancer patients (dated by TCRdb to the early 2020s). As encoded in the germline V gene, CDR1 is SGHAT while CDR2 is FQNNGV. The CDR3 has 19 amino acids, counting the end cysteine and phenylalanine. The retained sequence is limited to the CDR3, 57 bases, with the frame set at the first base. Trimming at the junction amounts to 3 bases on V and 0 bases on J, and the germline ends lie 23 bases apart. The library was generated by the immunoSEQ multiplex PCR assay. TCRdb retrieved this table from immuneACCESS and kept in-frame rearrangements only. Not all clones are present; in checked studies, unresolved V genes account for under half, and no reason is known for the remainder. In this sample the table shows 120,000 or so clones, about 93% of which occur a single time. About 1.5% of the sample is held by the ten biggest clonotypes.

The sequence was obtained from a man aged 50 to 59 with head and neck cancer. Sequenced sample: PBMCs. This chain is built from TRBV11-2 and TRBJ1-2, and perhaps TRBD1 as D gene, on 5 matching bases. At the DNA level, the sequence is TGTGCCAGCAGCTTGGGGGACGAGAGGACTCGTAGGGCTAACTATGGCTACACCTTC. This translates into CASSLGDERTRRANYGYTF.